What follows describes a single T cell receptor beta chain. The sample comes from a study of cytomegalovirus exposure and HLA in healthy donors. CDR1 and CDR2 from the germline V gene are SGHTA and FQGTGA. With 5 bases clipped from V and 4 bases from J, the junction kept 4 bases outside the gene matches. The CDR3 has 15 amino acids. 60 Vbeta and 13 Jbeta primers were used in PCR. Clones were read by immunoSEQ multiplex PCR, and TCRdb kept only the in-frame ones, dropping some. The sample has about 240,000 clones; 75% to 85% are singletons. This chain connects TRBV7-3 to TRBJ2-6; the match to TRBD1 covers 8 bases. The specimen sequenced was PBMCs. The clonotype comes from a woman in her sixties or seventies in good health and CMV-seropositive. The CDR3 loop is CASSPRGPGANVLTF. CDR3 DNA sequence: TGTGCCAGCAGCCCCAGGGGGCCCGGGGCCAACGTCCTGACTTTC.